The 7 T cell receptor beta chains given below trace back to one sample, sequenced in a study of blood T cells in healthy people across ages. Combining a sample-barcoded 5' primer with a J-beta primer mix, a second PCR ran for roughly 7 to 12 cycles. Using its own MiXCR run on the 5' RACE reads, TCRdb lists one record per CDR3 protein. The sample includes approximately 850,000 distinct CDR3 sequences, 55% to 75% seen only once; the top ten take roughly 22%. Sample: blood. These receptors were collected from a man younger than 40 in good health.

The CDR3 protein is CSVQGRDGYTF. CDR3 coding DNA: TGCAGCGTCCAGGGACGGGACGGCTACACCTTC. The V call is TRBV29-1, the J call TRBJ1-2, with a weak D call TRBD1 (5 bases). The length of the CDR3 is 11 residues. Germline lookup yields CDR1 SQVTM and CDR2 ANQGSEA. Trimming removed 6 bases at V and 8 bases at J, with 13 bases between. Supplemented by reference TRBV29-1 and TRBJ1-2, the full variable domain reads SAVISQKPSRDICQRGTSLTIQCQVDSQVTMMFWYRQQPGQSLTLIATANQGSEATYESGFVIDKFPISRPNLTFSTLTVSNMSPEDSSIYLCSVQGRDGYTFGSGTRLTVV.

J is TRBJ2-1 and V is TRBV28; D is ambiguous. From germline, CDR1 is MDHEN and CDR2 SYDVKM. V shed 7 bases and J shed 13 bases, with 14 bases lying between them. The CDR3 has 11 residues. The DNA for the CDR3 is TGTGCCAGCAATTCCGCCCTAAATCAGTTCTTC. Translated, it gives CASNSALNQFF.

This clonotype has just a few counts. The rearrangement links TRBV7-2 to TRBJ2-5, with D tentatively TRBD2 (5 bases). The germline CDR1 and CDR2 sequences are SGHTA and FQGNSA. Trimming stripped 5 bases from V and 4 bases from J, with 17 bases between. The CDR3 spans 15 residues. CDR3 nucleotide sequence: TGTGCCAGCAGCCCGCTCCGGGGATTTGGAGAGACCCAGTACTTC. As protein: CASSPLRGFGETQYF.

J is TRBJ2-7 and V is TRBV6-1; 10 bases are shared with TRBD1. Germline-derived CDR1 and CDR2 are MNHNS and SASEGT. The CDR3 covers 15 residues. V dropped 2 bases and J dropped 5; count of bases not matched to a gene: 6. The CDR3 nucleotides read TGTGCCAGCAGTGAACCGGGACAGGGGCCCGACGAGCAGTACTTC. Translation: CASSEPGQGPDEQYF.

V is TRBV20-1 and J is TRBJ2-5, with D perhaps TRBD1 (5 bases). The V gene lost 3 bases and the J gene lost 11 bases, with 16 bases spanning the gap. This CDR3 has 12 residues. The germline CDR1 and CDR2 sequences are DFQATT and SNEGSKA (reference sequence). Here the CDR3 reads CSARRQGDGQYF. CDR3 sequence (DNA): TGCAGTGCTAGGCGGCAGGGTGATGGGCAGTACTTC.

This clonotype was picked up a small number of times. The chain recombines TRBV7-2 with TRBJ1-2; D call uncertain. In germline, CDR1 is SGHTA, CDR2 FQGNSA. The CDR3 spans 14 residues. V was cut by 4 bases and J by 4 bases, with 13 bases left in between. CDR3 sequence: CASSYPAVSYGYTF. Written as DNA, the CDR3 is TGTGCCAGCAGCTACCCCGCGGTTTCCTATGGCTACACCTTC.

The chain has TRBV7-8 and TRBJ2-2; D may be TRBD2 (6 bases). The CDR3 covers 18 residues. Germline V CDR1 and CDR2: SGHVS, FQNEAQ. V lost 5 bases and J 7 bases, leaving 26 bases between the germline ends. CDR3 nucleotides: TGTGCCAGCAGCACGCTTGGGTTCGGGAGTGGGTTGATCGGGGAGCTGTTTTTT. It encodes CASSTLGFGSGLIGELFF.